What follows are 20 T cell receptor beta chains derived from one specimen sequenced in a study of CD8 T cells in ankylosing spondylitis. Study-wide findings and caveats: Within ankylosing spondylitis blood, a TCR beta motif made up of roughly eight highly homologous variants appeared to be characteristic.

For these receptors, no antigen is known. TCRdb reprocessed the 5' RACE reads via MiXCR and lists one record per CDR3 protein. Of about 220,000 distinct CDR3 sequences in the sample, approximately 16% were seen once. Sequences were obtained from blood, either unsorted or a sorted T cell fraction (not recorded which). The source is a male donor with ankylosing spondylitis.

The chain recombines TRBV28 with TRBJ2-5; 7 bases are a match to TRBD2. The CDR3 contains 14 residues. V trimming: 3 bases; J trimming: 1 base; junction bases outside the gene matches: 2. The V gene's germline CDR1 is MDHEN and CDR2 SYDVKM. CDR3 region: CASSFLAAQETQYF. As DNA, the CDR3 is TGTGCCAGCAGTTTCCTAGCGGCCCAAGAGACCCAGTACTTC.

This clonotype was counted between two and nine times. The rearrangement uses TRBV6-5 and TRBJ2-1, with D tentatively TRBD1 (6 bases). Per the germline V gene, CDR1 is MNHEY and CDR2 is SVGAGI. CDR3 length: 17 amino acids. Trimming cost V 2 bases and J 4 bases, with 18 bases left between them. Here the CDR3 DNA reads TGTGCCAGCAGTTACCCCCTCGTGGGGGACAAATACAATGAGCAGTTCTTC. Its translation is CASSYPLVGDKYNEQFF.

CDR3 loop: CASSPLASPADTQYF. The CDR3 DNA sequence: TGTGCCAGCAGTCCTCTAGCGTCGCCCGCAGATACGCAGTATTTT. This sequence joins TRBV27 and TRBJ2-3; TRBD2 might be the D (6 bases). In germline, CDR1 is MNHEY, CDR2 SMNVEV (reference sequence). V lost 5 bases and J 4 bases, leaving 16 bases between the germline ends. This CDR3 contains 15 residues.

The chain uses TRBV13 and TRBJ2-7; no reliable D call. V dropped 6 bases and J dropped 13 bases, with 13 bases sitting between them. The CDR3 loop spans 10 amino acids. Germline CDR1 reads PRHDT; CDR2 reads FYEKMQ (reference sequence). The DNA for the CDR3 is TGTGCCAGCAGTTCTAGTCATGGATACTTC. Protein sequence: CASSSSHGYF.

V gene TRBV27 combines with J gene TRBJ1-5; D is ambiguous. CDR3 length: 14 residues. Germline lookup yields CDR1 MNHEY and CDR2 SMNVEV (reference sequence). With 5 bases removed from V and 3 bases from J, the gap between germline ends came to 11 bases. CDR3 amino acids: CASSTDGFNQPQHF. The CDR3 DNA reads as TGTGCCAGCAGTACCGACGGCTTCAATCAGCCCCAGCATTTT.

V is TRBV6-4 and J is TRBJ2-3; D gene uncertain. The CDR3 length is 14 residues. Trimming left V 2 bases short and J 4 bases short, with 10 bases between. Germline CDR1 MRHNA, CDR2 SNTAGT. The CDR3 bases are TGTGCCAGCAGTGACATGGTCGGTTCAGATACGCAGTATTTT. Translated, it gives CASSDMVGSDTQYF.

The CDR3 region has the DNA TGTGCCATCAGTGAGGCCAGAAACCAAGAGACCCAGTACTTC. Translating it yields CAISEARNQETQYF. The chain joins TRBV10-3 to TRBJ2-5, with unresolved D. CDR3 length equals 14 residues. V lost 2 bases, J lost 0 bases, and 7 bases lay in between. Germline CDR1 ENHRY, CDR2 SYGVKD.

This clonotype turned up a few times. This chain uses TRBV7-9 with TRBJ2-3; a possible D gene is TRBD2 (6 bases). The V gene's germline CDR1 is SEHNR and CDR2 FQNEAQ (reference sequence). This CDR3 contains 14 residues. Between the trimmed V and J ends, which lost 5 bases and 5 bases, there was a span of 14 bases. The CDR3 nucleotides are TGTGCCAGCAGCCGGGACCCGCGGGGAGATACGCAGTATTTT. It encodes CASSRDPRGDTQYF.

This clonotype was counted between two and nine times. The chain is built from TRBV7-9 and TRBJ2-7; 10 bases align to TRBD1. Germline lookup yields CDR1 SEHNR and CDR2 FQNEAQ (reference sequence). The CDR3 totals 15 residues. Trimming removed 3 bases from V and 1 base from J; junction bases left unmatched: 3. For the CDR3, the DNA is TGTGCCAGCAGCTTCGGACAGGGGGATTCCTACGAGCAGTACTTC. It yields the protein CASSFGQGDSYEQYF.

V gene TRBV6-5 combines with J gene TRBJ1-5; D call uncertain. The CDR3 length is 13 residues. Per germline, CDR1 MNHEY and CDR2 SVGAGI. Trimming stripped 0 bases from V and 6 bases from J, with 6 bases between. CDR3 loop: CASSYSEGQPQHF. The CDR3 DNA follows: TGTGCCAGCAGTTACTCGGAGGGTCAGCCCCAGCATTTT.

There are many counts of this clonotype. This chain links TRBV15 with TRBJ2-1; the D is unclear. The CDR3 contains 13 residues. Per germline, CDR1 LNHNV and CDR2 YYDKDF (reference sequence). V was pared by 0 bases and J by 5 bases, with 5 bases between. In nucleotides, the CDR3 is TGTGCCACCAGCAGAGAATGGGACAATGAGCAGTTCTTC. Translation gives CATSREWDNEQFF. The full variable domain, its missing parts supplied by reference TRBV15 and TRBJ2-1, is DAMVIQNPRYQVTQFGKPVTLSCSQTLNHNVMYWYQQKSSQAPKLLFHYYDKDFNNEADTPDNFQSRRPNTSFCFLDIRSPGLGDTAMYLCATSREWDNEQFFGPGTRLTVL.

There are a few counts of this clonotype. This rearrangement joins TRBV6-2 or TRBV6-3 to TRBJ1-5, with D unresolved. Per germline, CDR1 MNHEY and CDR2 SVGEGT. The CDR3 is made up of 13 amino acids. The V end was cut by 2 bases, the J end by 4 bases, with 6 bases between. DNA of the CDR3: TGTGCCAGCAGTTACCTAGCAAATCAGCCCCAGCATTTT. It codes for CASSYLANQPQHF.

This chain connects TRBV6-5 to TRBJ2-3, with 8 bases aligning to TRBD1. This CDR3 contains 13 residues. The germline V gene encodes CDR1 MNHEY and CDR2 SVGAGI. V lost 1 base and J lost 6; bases outside the gene matches: 0. As DNA, the CDR3 is TGTGCCAGCAGTTACTGGACAGGGGATACGCAGTATTTT. It codes for CASSYWTGDTQYF.

This chain's CDR3 is CASSPWTAGANVLTF. For the CDR3, the DNA is TGTGCCAGCTCACCCTGGACAGCTGGGGCCAACGTCCTGACTTTC. This chain connects TRBV18 to TRBJ2-6, with D possibly TRBD1 on 6 matching bases. Deletions cut 3 bases from V and 2 bases from J, with 8 bases between. The CDR3 has 15 residues. Germline V lookup: CDR1 KGHSH, CDR2 LQKENI.

The chain links TRBV20-1 to TRBJ2-7, with 12 positions matching TRBD2. Germline V gene sequence: CDR1 DFQATT, CDR2 SNEGSKA (reference sequence). The CDR3 contains 14 residues. V lost 4 bases and J lost 2; bases outside the gene matches: 3. The CDR3 region has the DNA TGCAGTGCTACGACTAGCGGGGGCACCTACGAGCAGTACTTC. Its protein is CSATTSGGTYEQYF.

This chain uses TRBV29-1 with TRBJ1-2, with D unclear. The V gene's germline CDR1 is SQVTM and CDR2 ANQGSEA. V shed 4 bases and J shed 1 base, with 10 bases lying between them. The CDR3 contains 13 residues. CDR3 bases: TGCAGCGTTGTACGCGAGATTAACTATGGCTACACCTTC. Its protein is CSVVREINYGYTF.

Only a few counts were recorded for this clonotype. The chain carries TRBV18 and TRBJ1-1, with D tentatively TRBD1 (5 bases). The CDR3 runs 12 residues. V shed 6 bases and J shed 1 base, with 6 bases lying between them. Germline CDR1 and CDR2: KGHSH and LQKENI. This CDR3 is CASSDTNTEAFF. CDR3 bases: TGTGCCAGCTCGGACACGAACACTGAAGCTTTCTTT.

This clonotype occurred a few times. This chain connects TRBV27 to TRBJ1-4; D unclear. This CDR3 is built from 14 residues. CDR1 MNHEY and CDR2 SMNVEV come from the germline V gene (reference sequence). The V end was cut by 3 bases, the J end by 7 bases, with 12 bases between. The chain's CDR3 is CASSFEGVGEKLFF. The CDR3 nucleotides are TGTGCCAGCAGTTTTGAGGGAGTCGGTGAAAAACTGTTTTTT.

This clonotype was seen a handful of times. DNA for the CDR3: TGTGCCAGCGGCGAGCGCCCCCGGAGCTCCTACGAGCAGTACTTC. Amino acid sequence: CASGERPRSSYEQYF. The chain recombines TRBV12-3 or TRBV12-4 with TRBJ2-7; no definite D call. CDR3 length: 15 residues. The V end was cut by 8 bases, the J end by 0 bases, with 17 bases between.

This clonotype was recorded many times. The chain combines TRBV10-3 with TRBJ2-3; D is ambiguous. Germline CDR1 is ENHRY and CDR2 is SYGVKD. This CDR3 contains 13 residues. Trimming left V 3 bases short and J 2 bases short, with 6 bases between. The CDR3 here is CAISEVPTDTQYF. The CDR3 DNA reads as TGTGCCATCAGTGAAGTTCCCACAGATACGCAGTATTTT.